The TCR beta chain described here comes from a study of tumor-infiltrating lymphocytes in primary liver carcinoma. Study summary: Samples returned roughly 3.5 to 7.13 million productive TCRbeta reads each. Read depth did not differ significantly between tissue types.

TCR beta cDNA was prepared out of roughly 0.45 ug total RNA by means of a constant-region primer. Employing slightly modified ARM-PCR, three nested multiplex PCR rounds were run, and these gave rise to the TCR beta libraries. Rounds one and two of PCR, each of roughly 10 cycles, were primed with TRBV1-TRBV30 forward primers and a C-beta reverse primer. One entry per CDR3 protein results from TCRdb running MiXCR on the multiplex PCR reads. The sample shows some 320,000 distinct CDR3 sequences, 65% of them seen only once. Blood RNA came from unsorted whole blood; germline DNA was also extracted. It was before surgery that four milliliters of peripheral blood were collected. For this clonotype: An end of the junction does not agree with germline; a read error may underlie this.

Germline CDR1 reads MGHRA; CDR2 reads YSYEKL. This CDR3 region has 17 residues. Input material: peripheral blood. This clonotype was sampled from a man between 40 and 49 years old with primary liver carcinoma and hepatitis B virus infection. The gene calls are TRBV4-1 and TRBJ2-3, with 10 positions matching TRBD1. The chain's CDR3 is CTSSQENRGQGTDTQYF. The CDR3 coding sequence is TGCACCAGCAGCCAAGAGAATCGGGGACAGGGGACAGATACGCAGTATTTT.